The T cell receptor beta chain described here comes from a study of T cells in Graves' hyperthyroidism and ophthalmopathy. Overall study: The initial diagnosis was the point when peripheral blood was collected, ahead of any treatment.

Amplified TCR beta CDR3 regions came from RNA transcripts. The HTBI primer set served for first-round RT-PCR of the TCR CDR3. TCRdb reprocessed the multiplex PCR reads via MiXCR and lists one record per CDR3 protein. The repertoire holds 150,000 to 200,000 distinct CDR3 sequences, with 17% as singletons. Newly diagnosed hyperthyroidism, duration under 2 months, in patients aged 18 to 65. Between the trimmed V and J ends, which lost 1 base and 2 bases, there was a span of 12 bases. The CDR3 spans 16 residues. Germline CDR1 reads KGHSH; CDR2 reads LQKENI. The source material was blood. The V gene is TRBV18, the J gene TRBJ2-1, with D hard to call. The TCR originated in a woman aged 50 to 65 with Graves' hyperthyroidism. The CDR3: CASSPQGAGTYNEQFF. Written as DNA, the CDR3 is TGTGCCAGCTCACCACAGGGCGCCGGTACCTACAATGAGCAGTTCTTC.